This T cell receptor beta chain was found in a study of blood T cell repertoires in COVID-19. Study as a whole: PBMCs, B-cell-depleted T cells, or T cells provided the cDNA or gDNA that made up the material.

The V end was cut by 6 bases, the J end by 10 bases, with 16 bases between. This CDR3 region has 13 residues. Germline CDR1 MNHEY, CDR2 SVGAGI. The assay was immunoSEQ multiplex PCR, and TCRdb's table has in-frame clones only and misses some. This sample carries roughly 150,000 clones, about nine tenths of them seen once, and the ten largest clones take approximately 6.2%. The sequencing input was peripheral blood. V gene TRBV6-5 combines with J gene TRBJ2-1; a weak D match, TRBD1 (6 bases). This receptor was taken from a man older than 75 with acute or convalescent COVID-19. The CDR3 region is CASRTTGSLEQFF. The CDR3 bases are TGTGCCAGCAGAACCACAGGGAGTCTGGAGCAGTTCTTC.